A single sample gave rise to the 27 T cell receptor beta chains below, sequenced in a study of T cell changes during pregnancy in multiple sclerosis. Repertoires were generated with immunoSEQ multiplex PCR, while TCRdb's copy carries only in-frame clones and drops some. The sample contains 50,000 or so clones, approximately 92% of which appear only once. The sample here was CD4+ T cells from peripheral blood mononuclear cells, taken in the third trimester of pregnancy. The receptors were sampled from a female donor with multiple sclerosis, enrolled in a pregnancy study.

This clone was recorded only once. The CDR3 DNA reads as TGTGCCAGCAGCCGAGCCCCCCCGGGAGGTATAGATACGCAGTATTTT. Translating it yields CASSRAPPGGIDTQYF. The gene calls are TRBV7-2 and TRBJ2-3, with 7 bases lining up with TRBD2. J gave up 5 bases and V 5 bases, and 13 bases lay outside the gene matches. The germline V gene has CDR1 SGHTA and CDR2 FQGNSA. The CDR3 runs 16 residues.

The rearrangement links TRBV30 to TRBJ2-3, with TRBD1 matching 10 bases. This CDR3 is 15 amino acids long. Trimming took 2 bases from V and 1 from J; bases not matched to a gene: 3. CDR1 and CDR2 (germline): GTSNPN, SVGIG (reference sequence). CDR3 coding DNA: TGTGCCTGGAGTACCGGGACAGGGGGCACAGATACGCAGTATTTT. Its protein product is CAWSTGTGGTDTQYF.

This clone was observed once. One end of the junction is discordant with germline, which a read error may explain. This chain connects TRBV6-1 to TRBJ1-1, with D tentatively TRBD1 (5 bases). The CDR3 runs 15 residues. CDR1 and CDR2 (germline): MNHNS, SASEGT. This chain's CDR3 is CASREEGLLNTEAFF. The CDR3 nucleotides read TGTGCCAGCAGGGAAGAGGGGTTGTTGAACACTGAAGCTTTCTTT.

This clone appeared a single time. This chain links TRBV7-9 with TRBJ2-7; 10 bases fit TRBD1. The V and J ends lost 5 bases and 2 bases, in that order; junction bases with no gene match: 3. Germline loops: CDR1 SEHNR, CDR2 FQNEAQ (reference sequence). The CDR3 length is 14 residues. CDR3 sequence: CASSRDRGAYEQYF. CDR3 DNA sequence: TGTGCCAGCAGCCGGGACAGGGGAGCCTACGAGCAGTACTTC.

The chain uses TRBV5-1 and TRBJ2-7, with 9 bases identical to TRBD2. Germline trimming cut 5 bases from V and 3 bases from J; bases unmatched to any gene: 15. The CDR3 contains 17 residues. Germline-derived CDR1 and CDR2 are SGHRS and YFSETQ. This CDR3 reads CASRPGLALKVVYEQYF. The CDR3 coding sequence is TGCGCCAGCAGGCCAGGACTAGCGCTTAAGGTCGTCTACGAGCAGTACTTC.

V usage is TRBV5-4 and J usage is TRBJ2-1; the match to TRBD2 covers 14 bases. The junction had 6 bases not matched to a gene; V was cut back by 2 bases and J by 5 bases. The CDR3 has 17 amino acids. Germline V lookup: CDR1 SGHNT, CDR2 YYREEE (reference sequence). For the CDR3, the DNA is TGTGCCAGCAGCTTACGACTAGCGGGAGGGATTAACAATGAGCAGTTCTTC. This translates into CASSLRLAGGINNEQFF.

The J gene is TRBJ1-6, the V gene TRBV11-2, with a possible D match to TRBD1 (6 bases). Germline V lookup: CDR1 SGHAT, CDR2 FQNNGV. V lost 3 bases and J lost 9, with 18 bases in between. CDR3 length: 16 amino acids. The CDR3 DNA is TGTGCCAGCAGCTTCCTTGCCGGCACAGGGACTTCACCCCTCCACTTT. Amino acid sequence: CASSFLAGTGTSPLHF.

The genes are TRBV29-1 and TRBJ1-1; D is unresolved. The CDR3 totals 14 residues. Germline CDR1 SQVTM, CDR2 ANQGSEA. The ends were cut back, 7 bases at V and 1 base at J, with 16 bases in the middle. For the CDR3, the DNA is TGCAGCGGTGGTGCTGCTGGAGCGAACACTGAAGCTTTCTTT. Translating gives CSGGAAGANTEAFF. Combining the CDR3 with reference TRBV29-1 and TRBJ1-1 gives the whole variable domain SAVISQKPSRDICQRGTSLTIQCQVDSQVTMMFWYRQQPGQSLTLIATANQGSEATYESGFVIDKFPISRPNLTFSTLTVSNMSPEDSSIYLCSGGAAGANTEAFFGQGTRLTVV.

CDR3 sequence: CASSAPGTRFEQYF. The CDR3 nucleotides read TGTGCCAGCAGCGCCCCCGGGACTAGGTTCGAGCAGTACTTC. The V call is TRBV4-2, the J call TRBJ2-7, with 8 bases matching TRBD2. This CDR3 has 14 amino acids. Germline CDR1 reads LGHNA; CDR2 reads YNFKEQ. V gave up 5 bases and J gave up 6 bases; unmatched junction bases: 9.

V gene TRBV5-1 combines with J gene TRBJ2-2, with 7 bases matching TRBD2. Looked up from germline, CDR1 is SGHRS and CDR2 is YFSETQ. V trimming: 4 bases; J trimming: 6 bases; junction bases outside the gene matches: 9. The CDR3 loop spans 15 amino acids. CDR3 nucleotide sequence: TGCGCCAGCAGCCCAGGCGGGGGAGCCCCCGGGGAGCTGTTTTTT. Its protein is CASSPGGGAPGELFF. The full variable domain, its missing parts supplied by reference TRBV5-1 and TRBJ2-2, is KAGVTQTPRYLIKTRGQQVTLSCSPISGHRSVSWYQQTPGQGLQFLFEYFSETQRNKGNFPGRFSGRQFSNSRSEMNVSTLELGDSALYLCASSPGGGAPGELFFGEGSRLTVL.

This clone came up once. CDR3 sequence reads: CASSATGNTIYF. Here the CDR3 DNA reads TGTGCCAGCAGTGCGACAGGAAACACCATATATTTT. The chain uses TRBV25-1 and TRBJ1-3; no definite D call. The V end lost 4 bases, the J end lost 4 bases, and 5 bases lay between the germline ends. In germline, CDR1 is MGHDK, CDR2 SYGVNS. The CDR3 length is 12 residues.

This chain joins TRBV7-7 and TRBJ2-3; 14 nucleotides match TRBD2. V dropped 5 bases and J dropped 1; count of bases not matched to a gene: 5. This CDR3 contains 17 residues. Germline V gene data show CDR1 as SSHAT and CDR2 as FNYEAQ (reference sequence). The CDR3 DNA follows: TGTGCCAGCAGCCAGGGACTAGCGGGAGCTGGCACAGATACGCAGTATTTT. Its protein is CASSQGLAGAGTDTQYF.

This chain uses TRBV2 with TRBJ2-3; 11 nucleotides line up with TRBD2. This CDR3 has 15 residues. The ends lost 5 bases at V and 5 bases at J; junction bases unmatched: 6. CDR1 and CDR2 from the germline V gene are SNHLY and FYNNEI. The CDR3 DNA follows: TGTGCCAGCAGTTCTAGCGGGGGGAGGAGAGATACGCAGTATTTT. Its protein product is CASSSSGGRRDTQYF.

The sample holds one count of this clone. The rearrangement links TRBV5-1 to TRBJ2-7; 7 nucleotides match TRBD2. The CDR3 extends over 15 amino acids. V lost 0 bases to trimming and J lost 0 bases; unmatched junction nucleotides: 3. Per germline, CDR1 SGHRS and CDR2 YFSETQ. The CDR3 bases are TGCGCCAGCAGCTTGGGCGCGGGGGACTCCTACGAGCAGTACTTC. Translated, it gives CASSLGAGDSYEQYF.

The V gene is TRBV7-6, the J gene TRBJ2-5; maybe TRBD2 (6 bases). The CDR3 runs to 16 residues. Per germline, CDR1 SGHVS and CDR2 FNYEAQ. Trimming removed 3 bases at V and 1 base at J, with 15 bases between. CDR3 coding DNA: TGTGCCAGCAGCTTGCGGGGTGGCAGGCGCCAAGAGACCCAGTACTTC. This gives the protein CASSLRGGRRQETQYF.

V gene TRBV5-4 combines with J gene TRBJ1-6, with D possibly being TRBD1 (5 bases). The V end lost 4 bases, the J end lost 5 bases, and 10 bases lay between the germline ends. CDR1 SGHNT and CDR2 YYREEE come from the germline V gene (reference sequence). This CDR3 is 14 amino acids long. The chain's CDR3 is CASSPGGDNSPLHF. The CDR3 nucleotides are TGTGCCAGCAGCCCGGGGGGGGATAATTCACCCCTCCACTTT.

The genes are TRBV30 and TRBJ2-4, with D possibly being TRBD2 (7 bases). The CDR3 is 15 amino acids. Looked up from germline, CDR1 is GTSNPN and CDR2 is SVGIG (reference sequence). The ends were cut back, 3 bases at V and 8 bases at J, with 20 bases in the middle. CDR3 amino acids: CAWSRGAHGRDIQYF. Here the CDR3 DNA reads TGTGCCTGGAGCCGGGGGGCTCATGGGCGGGACATTCAGTACTTC.

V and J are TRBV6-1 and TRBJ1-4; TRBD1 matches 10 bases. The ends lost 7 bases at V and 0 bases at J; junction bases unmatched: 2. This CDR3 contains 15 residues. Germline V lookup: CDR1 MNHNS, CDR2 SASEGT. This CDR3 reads CASMDRGATNEKLFF. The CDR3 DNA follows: TGTGCCAGCATGGACAGGGGGGCAACTAATGAAAAACTGTTTTTT.

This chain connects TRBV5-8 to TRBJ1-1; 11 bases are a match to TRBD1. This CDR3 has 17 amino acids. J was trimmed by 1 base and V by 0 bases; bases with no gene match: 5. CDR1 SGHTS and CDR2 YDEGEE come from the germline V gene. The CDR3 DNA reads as TGTGCCAGCAGCTTGGTGGACAGGGGGCGTCCGAACACTGAAGCTTTCTTT. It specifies CASSLVDRGRPNTEAFF. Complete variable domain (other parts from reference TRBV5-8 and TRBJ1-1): EAGVTQSPTHLIKTRGQQATLRCSPISGHTSVYWYQQALGLGLQFLLWYDEGEERNRGNFPPRFSGRQFPNYSSELNVNALELEDSALYLCASSLVDRGRPNTEAFFGQGTRLTVV.

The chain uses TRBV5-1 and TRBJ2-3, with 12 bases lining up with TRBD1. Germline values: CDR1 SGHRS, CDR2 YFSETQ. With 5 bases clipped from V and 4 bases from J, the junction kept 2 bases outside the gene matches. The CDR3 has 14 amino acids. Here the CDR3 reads CASRGQGASDTQYF. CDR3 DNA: TGCGCCAGCAGGGGACAGGGGGCGTCAGATACGCAGTATTTT.

The CDR3, as DNA: TGTGCCAGCAGTGAACTTCCGGGACAGGGTACTCTTTCCTACACCTTC. This codes for CASSELPGQGTLSYTF. The rearrangement links TRBV6-1 to TRBJ1-2; 9 bases are shared with TRBD1. The V gene's germline CDR1 is MNHNS and CDR2 SASEGT. This CDR3 region has 16 residues. With V trimmed by 2 bases and J by 10 bases, 14 bases remained unmatched.

The CDR3 DNA follows: TGCGCCAGCAGCCTTTTCGACTATTCGGGCATTCAGTACTTC. As protein: CASSLFDYSGIQYF. V is TRBV4-1 and J is TRBJ2-4; maybe TRBD2 (5 bases). This CDR3 is 14 amino acids long. Germline loops: CDR1 MGHRA, CDR2 YSYEKL. The V end was cut by 4 bases, the J end by 9 bases, with 16 bases between.

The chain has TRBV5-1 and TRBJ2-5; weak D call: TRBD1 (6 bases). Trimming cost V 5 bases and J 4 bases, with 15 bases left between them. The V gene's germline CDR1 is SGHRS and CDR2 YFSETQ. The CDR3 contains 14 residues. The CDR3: CASSSQGILETQYF. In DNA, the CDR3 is TGCGCCAGCAGTTCGCAGGGGATCTTAGAGACCCAGTACTTC.

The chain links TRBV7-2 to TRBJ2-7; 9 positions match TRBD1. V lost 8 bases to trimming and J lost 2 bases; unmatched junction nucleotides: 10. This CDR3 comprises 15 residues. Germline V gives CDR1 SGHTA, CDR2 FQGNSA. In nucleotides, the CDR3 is TGTGCCAGCTCCCCGACAGGGGGGTCGACCTACGAGCAGTACTTC. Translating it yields CASSPTGGSTYEQYF.

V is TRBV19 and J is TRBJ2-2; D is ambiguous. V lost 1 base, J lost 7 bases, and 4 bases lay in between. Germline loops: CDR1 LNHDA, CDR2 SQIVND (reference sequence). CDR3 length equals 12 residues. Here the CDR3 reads CASSIGSGELFF. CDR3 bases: TGTGCCAGTAGTATAGGGAGCGGGGAGCTGTTTTTT.

CDR3 loop: CASSPGGAGTYNEQFF. The CDR3 DNA is TGTGCCAGCAGCCCGGGGGGCGCGGGAACCTACAATGAGCAGTTCTTC. V gene TRBV5-4 combines with J gene TRBJ2-1; D possibly corresponds to TRBD2 (7 bases). V lost 4 bases and J lost 2, with 16 bases in between. This CDR3 contains 16 residues. The V gene's germline CDR1 is SGHNT and CDR2 YYREEE (reference sequence).

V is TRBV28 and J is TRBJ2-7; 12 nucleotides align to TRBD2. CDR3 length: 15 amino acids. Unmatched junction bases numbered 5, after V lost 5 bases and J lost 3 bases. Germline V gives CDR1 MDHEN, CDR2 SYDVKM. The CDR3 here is CASSVLAGGSYEQYF. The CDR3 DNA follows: TGTGCCAGCAGTGTCCTAGCGGGGGGGAGCTACGAGCAGTACTTC.